The 19 T cell receptor beta chains below were found in one sample sequenced in a study of blood T cell repertoires in COVID-19. This table comes from immunoSEQ multiplex PCR, and its TCRdb copy is limited to in-frame clones, with some not included. In the table there are under 350,000 clones, roughly 87% of which are singletons. Sequencing was carried out using peripheral blood. All receptors come from a human donor in a cohort sampled during active COVID-19.

The chain is built from TRBV19 and TRBJ1-6; no definite D call. V was trimmed by 5 bases and J by 5 bases, leaving 13 bases between them. Germline V gene sequence: CDR1 LNHDA, CDR2 SQIVND (reference sequence). The CDR3 is 15 residues long. The CDR3 loop reads CASSSSAGNNSPLHF. The DNA for the CDR3 is TGTGCCAGTAGTTCCTCGGCGGGAAATAATTCACCCCTCCACTTT.

The chain is built from TRBV5-8 and TRBJ2-7; possible D gene TRBD2, 6 bases. Trimming removed 4 bases at V and 4 bases at J, with 24 bases between. From germline, CDR1 is SGHTS and CDR2 YDEGEE. CDR3 length: 17 amino acids. The CDR3 coding sequence is TGTGCCAGCAGCGTGGCTTTCGGGAGCGGGCCAGAATACGAGCAGTACTTC. This encodes CASSVAFGSGPEYEQYF.

V is TRBV30 and J is TRBJ1-6, with 7 bases fitting TRBD1. Germline-derived CDR1 and CDR2 are GTSNPN and SVGIG (reference sequence). Unmatched junction bases numbered 6, after V lost 5 bases and J lost 8 bases. This CDR3 contains 13 residues. Here the CDR3 reads CAWGHRGHSPLHF. CDR3 nucleotide sequence: TGTGCCTGGGGGCACAGGGGACATTCACCCCTCCACTTT.

The chain carries TRBV15 and TRBJ2-7; possible D gene TRBD1, 6 bases. This CDR3 spans 13 amino acids. Trimming took off 1 base at V and 2 bases at J, with 6 bases between the two ends. Germline loops: CDR1 LNHNV, CDR2 YYDKDF (reference sequence). CDR3 protein: CATSRGGPYEQYF. CDR3 sequence (DNA): TGTGCCACCAGCAGAGGGGGGCCCTACGAGCAGTACTTC.

The chain is built from TRBV5-1 and TRBJ2-7, with a tentative D call TRBD2 (5 bases). The CDR3 extends over 12 amino acids. V was trimmed by 4 bases and J by 3 bases, leaving 8 bases between them. Germline CDR1 SGHRS, CDR2 YFSETQ. The CDR3 loop is CASSEGNYEQYF. DNA of the CDR3: TGCGCCAGCAGCGAGGGTAACTACGAGCAGTACTTC. The whole variable domain, filled in from reference TRBV5-1 and TRBJ2-7, reads KAGVTQTPRYLIKTRGQQVTLSCSPISGHRSVSWYQQTPGQGLQFLFEYFSETQRNKGNFPGRFSGRQFSNSRSEMNVSTLELGDSALYLCASSEGNYEQYFGPGTRLTVT.

The chain employs TRBV4-2 and TRBJ2-1; the match to TRBD2 covers 8 bases. The V segment lost 3 bases and the J segment 5 bases; nucleotides outside the gene matches: 6. This CDR3 region has 15 residues. CDR1 is LGHNA and CDR2 is YNFKEQ in the germline V gene. This CDR3 is CASSHSGGGNNEQFF. The CDR3 DNA sequence: TGTGCCAGCAGCCATTCGGGAGGGGGGAACAATGAGCAGTTCTTC.

The V call is TRBV6-9, the J call TRBJ2-7, with 13 bases matching TRBD2. This CDR3 is built from 14 residues. With V trimmed by 11 bases and J by 13 bases, 17 bases remained unmatched. Germline CDR1 reads MNHGY; CDR2 reads SVAAGI. DNA for the CDR3: TGTGCCGGAGGTAGGGGACTAGCGGGAACCCGGTTTTACTTC. Translating it yields CAGGRGLAGTRFYF.

The chain combines TRBV27 with TRBJ2-7; a possible D gene is TRBD2 (5 bases). Per the germline V gene, CDR1 is MNHEY and CDR2 is SMNVEV (reference sequence). The V end lost 7 bases, the J end lost 2 bases, and 15 bases lay between the germline ends. The CDR3 runs 14 residues. The CDR3 protein is CASTPSRETYEQYF. The CDR3 nucleotides are TGTGCCAGCACCCCATCGAGGGAAACCTACGAGCAGTACTTC.

The chain links TRBV6-2 or TRBV6-3 to TRBJ2-5; the match to TRBD2 covers 11 bases. Per the germline V gene, CDR1 is MNHEY and CDR2 is SVGEGT. This CDR3 spans 20 amino acids. The V gene end was trimmed by 3 bases and the J gene end by 5 bases; junction bases not matched to a gene: 20. This chain's CDR3 is CASSYPEDSGRAIVQETQYF. The CDR3 region has the DNA TGTGCCAGCAGTTATCCCGAAGATAGCGGGAGGGCCATTGTGCAGGAGACCCAGTACTTC.

This chain joins TRBV27 and TRBJ1-1, with TRBD1 matching over 8 bases. V was clipped by 6 bases and J by 0 bases; unmatched bases: 9. The germline CDR1 and CDR2 sequences are MNHEY and SMNVEV (reference sequence). CDR3 size: 16 residues. Here the CDR3 DNA reads TGTGCCAGCAGCCACGGACAGGGTCTCATGAACACTGAAGCTTTCTTT. The encoded protein is CASSHGQGLMNTEAFF.

This rearrangement joins TRBV7-9 to TRBJ2-3; 7 bases align to TRBD2. CDR3 length: 15 amino acids. J lost 1 base, V lost 5 bases, and 6 bases had no gene match. The germline CDR1 and CDR2 sequences are SEHNR and FQNEAQ (reference sequence). The CDR3, as DNA: TGTGCCAGCAGCCTGGGAGGGCCTGGCACAGATACGCAGTATTTT. Translating it yields CASSLGGPGTDTQYF.

The chain links TRBV9 to TRBJ2-2; D is uncertain. The CDR3 length is 15 residues. In germline, CDR1 is SGDLS, CDR2 YYNGEE. Deletions cut 5 bases from V and 7 bases from J, with 18 bases between. CDR3: CASRGAGVENGELFF. CDR3 in DNA: TGTGCCAGCAGAGGCGCTGGAGTGGAGAACGGGGAGCTGTTTTTT.

The chain employs TRBV19 and TRBJ1-5; maybe TRBD1 (6 bases). The V end was cut by 2 bases, the J end by 3 bases, with 11 bases between. CDR1 is LNHDA and CDR2 is SQIVND in the germline V gene (reference sequence). The CDR3 length is 15 residues. CDR3 loop: CASSITTGNNQPQHF. DNA of the CDR3: TGTGCCAGTAGTATAACCACAGGGAACAATCAGCCCCAGCATTTT.

The chain uses TRBV19 and TRBJ1-5; D might be TRBD1 (5 bases). V was trimmed by 3 bases and J by 7 bases, leaving 16 bases between them. Germline-derived CDR1 and CDR2 are LNHDA and SQIVND (reference sequence). The CDR3 extends over 15 amino acids. The CDR3 sequence is CASSIEAQVRQPQHF. DNA of the CDR3: TGTGCCAGTAGTATCGAGGCACAGGTTCGACAGCCCCAGCATTTT.

On this clone itself: Other nucleotide sequences from this sample produce the same CDR3. CDR3 in amino acids: CASSSGTGDYGYTF. CDR3 in DNA: TGCGCCAGCAGTTCCGGGACAGGGGACTATGGCTACACCTTC. This sequence joins TRBV5-1 and TRBJ1-2, with TRBD1 identical over 10 bases. V gave up 5 bases and J gave up 3 bases; unmatched junction bases: 4. Germline V gene sequence: CDR1 SGHRS, CDR2 YFSETQ. The CDR3 length is 14 residues.

This clone was recorded a few times. The gene calls are TRBV5-5 and TRBJ1-2; unclear D gene. This CDR3 has 12 amino acids. Looked up from germline, CDR1 is SGHKS and CDR2 is YYEKEE (reference sequence). V dropped 4 bases and J dropped 2 bases, with 6 bases sitting between them. CDR3 sequence (DNA): TGTGCCAGCAGCACCGGGAACTATGGCTACACCTTC. Translated, it gives CASSTGNYGYTF.

This clone was counted between two and nine times. This chain links TRBV18 with TRBJ2-2; a possible D gene is TRBD1 (6 bases). The V end lost 8 bases, the J end lost 2 bases, and 9 bases lay between the germline ends. Germline-derived CDR1 and CDR2 are KGHSH and LQKENI. This CDR3 is built from 13 residues. The CDR3 region has the DNA TGTGCCAGCCGGGACAAAAACACCGGGGAGCTGTTTTTT. Its protein is CASRDKNTGELFF.

This sequence joins TRBV7-2 and TRBJ2-3; TRBD2 matches at 11 bases. Germline CDR1 is SGHTA and CDR2 is FQGNSA. The CDR3 sequence is 15 residues long. The ends lost 7 bases at V and 2 bases at J; junction bases unmatched: 5. The CDR3 DNA reads as TGTGCCAGCACAAAGACTAGCGGGGCCACAGATACGCAGTATTTT. Its translation: CASTKTSGATDTQYF. The full variable domain, in which reference TRBV7-2 and TRBJ2-3 provide the parts outside the CDR3, is GAGVSQSPSNKVTEKGKDVELRCDPISGHTALYWYRQSLGQGLEFLIYFQGNSAPDKSGLPSDRFSAERTGGSVSTLTIQRTQQEDSAVYLCASTKTSGATDTQYFGPGTRLTVL.

The gene calls are TRBV5-1 and TRBJ2-1, with a tentative D call TRBD2 (5 bases). CDR3 length: 16 amino acids. Germline V gene data show CDR1 as SGHRS and CDR2 as YFSETQ. With 0 bases removed from V and 0 bases from J, the gap between germline ends came to 10 bases. The CDR3 DNA sequence: TGCGCCAGCAGCTTGGTACAGCGGAGCTCCTACAATGAGCAGTTCTTC. Translated: CASSLVQRSSYNEQFF.